Below, one T cell receptor (beta chain) is given with its context. Germline assignment: CDR1 SGHVS and CDR2 FQNEAQ. CDR3 size: 14 residues. Trimming removed 5 bases from V and 4 bases from J, with 13 bases in between. TCRdb independently ran MiXCR on the RT-PCR reads; one entry per CDR3 protein. This sample has fewer than 800,000 distinct CDR3 sequences, with around 14% found just once. The TCR comes from a female donor in good health, serving as a healthy control. Material: memory CD4+ T cells from blood. V is TRBV7-8 and J is TRBJ2-3; D not certain. CDR3 residues: CASSPPRGSDTQYF. CDR3 bases: TGTGCCAGCAGCCCACCCCGCGGATCAGATACGCAGTATTTT. The full variable domain, with the rest looked up from reference TRBV7-8 and TRBJ2-3, is GAGVSQSPRYKVAKRGQDVALRCDPISGHVSLFWYQQALGQGPEFLTYFQNEAQLDKSGLPSDRFFAERPEGSVSTLKIQRTQQEDSAVYLCASSPPRGSDTQYFGPGTRLTVL.